The next 32 T cell receptor beta chains were all read from a single sample in a study of response to subunit inactivated influenza vaccine. One entry per CDR3 protein results from TCRdb running MiXCR on the RT-PCR reads. The sample holds 530,000 or so distinct CDR3 sequences; 10% to 15% are singletons and the top ten take roughly 10%. The sequencing here drew on PBMCs from blood, taken on the day of vaccination. All receptors come from a man between 45 and 60 years old who received an inactivated influenza vaccine.

The sample holds many counts of this clonotype. The chain links TRBV7-9 to TRBJ1-5; D unresolved. Germline lookup yields CDR1 SEHNR and CDR2 FQNEAQ (reference sequence). This CDR3 contains 12 residues. V lost 1 base and J lost 3, with 1 base in between. The CDR3 bases are TGTGCCAGCAGCTTAGACAATCAGCCCCAGCATTTT. Encoded protein: CASSLDNQPQHF.

This clonotype was recorded at least ten times. The genes are TRBV4-2 and TRBJ2-7; 9 nucleotides match TRBD2. The germline V gene has CDR1 LGHNA and CDR2 YNFKEQ. CDR3 size: 15 residues. Trimming took 4 bases from V and 2 from J; bases not matched to a gene: 6. The CDR3, as DNA: TGTGCCAGCAGCCCCATAGCGGGGGCCGCCTACGAGCAGTACTTC. It encodes CASSPIAGAAYEQYF.

The chain combines TRBV5-1 with TRBJ1-1; no clear D. Germline CDR1 SGHRS, CDR2 YFSETQ. CDR3 size: 17 residues. V gave up 5 bases and J gave up 0 bases, with 20 bases separating them. CDR3 sequence (DNA): TGCGCCAGCAGTCCGGCCATCACTCCCGGGATGAACACTGAAGCTTTCTTT. This sequence encodes CASSPAITPGMNTEAFF.

A few counts support this clonotype. The chain has TRBV15 and TRBJ1-5; TRBD1 agrees at 11 bases. The CDR3 covers 17 residues. Per the germline V gene, CDR1 is LNHNV and CDR2 is YYDKDF (reference sequence). The V segment lost 4 bases and the J segment 2 bases; nucleotides outside the gene matches: 7. The CDR3 DNA is TGTGCCACCAGCACCCGGACAGGGGGCACGGGCAATCAGCCCCAGCATTTT. Translation gives CATSTRTGGTGNQPQHF.

Regarding this clonotype: The junction does not match germline at one end; this may be a read error. V gene TRBV7-7 combines with J gene TRBJ2-3; weak D call: TRBD1 (6 bases). Germline CDR1 and CDR2: SSHAT and FNYEAQ (reference sequence). CDR3 length equals 15 residues. CDR3 nucleotide sequence: TGTGCTAGCAGCTTACCCAGGGGTTTCTCAGATACGCAGTATTTT. Translating it yields CASSLPRGFSDTQYF.

This clonotype appeared a few times. This chain connects TRBV30 to TRBJ1-5; D remains unclear. CDR3 length: 15 residues. Germline CDR1 is GTSNPN and CDR2 is SVGIG (reference sequence). The ends were cut back, 1 base at V and 2 bases at J, with 12 bases in the middle. The CDR3 DNA is TGTGCCTGGAGTGAGTACAGTGGCGGCAATCAGCCCCAGCATTTT. Amino acids: CAWSEYSGGNQPQHF.

The rearrangement uses TRBV12-3 or TRBV12-4 and TRBJ2-3, with 11 bases identical to TRBD2. J was trimmed by 6 bases and V by 6 bases; bases with no gene match: 8. The CDR3 loop spans 15 amino acids. CDR3 residues: CASRNIAGGPDTQYF. The DNA for the CDR3 is TGTGCCAGCAGGAACATAGCGGGGGGGCCGGATACGCAGTATTTT.

The chain carries TRBV7-9 and TRBJ1-2; D may be TRBD1 (5 bases). This CDR3 is built from 13 residues. Trimming cost V 3 bases and J 6 bases, with 11 bases left between them. Looked up from germline, CDR1 is SEHNR and CDR2 is FQNEAQ (reference sequence). CDR3 DNA: TGTGCCAGCAGCTTGACTCAGGGCGATGGCTACACCTTC. The encoded protein is CASSLTQGDGYTF.

At least ten counts were recorded for this clonotype. The CDR3 DNA reads TGCAGTGCTAGAGACCCGGGTGTCTATGGCTACACCTTC. Its protein product is CSARDPGVYGYTF. This chain joins TRBV20-1 and TRBJ1-2; D gene uncertain. The CDR3 has 13 residues. The germline V gene has CDR1 DFQATT and CDR2 SNEGSKA (reference sequence). V was pared by 0 bases and J by 4 bases, with 9 bases between.

For this clonotype: Possible read error: a much larger clone is one base away. Here the CDR3 reads CASSSPLSGGELFF. Written as DNA, the CDR3 is TGTGCCAGCAGCTCCCCTCTTAGTGGCGGGGAGCTGTTTTTT. The chain is built from TRBV7-9 and TRBJ2-2; D unresolved. The CDR3 is 14 residues long. Germline values: CDR1 SEHNR, CDR2 FQNEAQ (reference sequence). Trimming stripped 4 bases from V and 7 bases from J, with 13 bases between. The full variable domain, rest sourced from reference TRBV7-9 and TRBJ2-2, is DTGVSQNPRHKITKRGQNVTFRCDPISEHNRLYWYRQTLGQGPEFLTYFQNEAQLEKSRLLSDRFSAERPKGSFSTLEIQRTEQGDSAMYLCASSSPLSGGELFFGEGSRLTVL.

The chain recombines TRBV4-2 with TRBJ1-2; no firm D call. From germline, CDR1 is LGHNA and CDR2 YNFKEQ. V lost 1 base to trimming and J lost 7 bases, with 4 bases between them. This CDR3 is 11 amino acids long. DNA of the CDR3: TGTGCCAGCAGCCAAGGCAGTGGCTACACCTTC. The encoded protein is CASSQGSGYTF.

This chain connects TRBV5-5 to TRBJ1-4; the match to TRBD1 covers 9 bases. From germline, CDR1 is SGHKS and CDR2 YYEKEE (reference sequence). J was trimmed by 1 base and V by 6 bases; bases with no gene match: 10. This CDR3 has 17 amino acids. The CDR3 region is CASTLGQGFRTNEKLFF. The CDR3 bases are TGTGCCAGCACCCTGGGACAGGGATTTCGAACTAATGAAAAACTGTTTTTT.

This clonotype turned up a few times. The chain employs TRBV2 and TRBJ2-1; D gene ambiguous. The V end was cut by 6 bases, the J end by 3 bases, with 9 bases between. CDR3 length equals 13 residues. Germline V CDR1 and CDR2: SNHLY, FYNNEI. The DNA for the CDR3 is TGTGCCAGCAGCCGACCGTACTACAATGAGCAGTTCTTC. As protein: CASSRPYYNEQFF.

This clonotype was recorded many times. This chain joins TRBV20-1 and TRBJ2-2; the D is unclear. V shed 0 bases and J shed 6 bases, with 8 bases lying between them. Germline CDR1 is DFQATT and CDR2 is SNEGSKA (reference sequence). This CDR3 is 13 amino acids long. In nucleotides, the CDR3 is TGCAGTGCTAGAGAAACCGCTGCCGGGGAGCTGTTTTTT. Translation gives CSARETAAGELFF.

In its sample, this clonotype was seen a few times. This chain uses TRBV29-1 with TRBJ2-7, with 7 bases matching TRBD1. The CDR3 is 13 residues long. J gave up 4 bases and V 6 bases, and 9 bases lay outside the gene matches. CDR1 is SQVTM, CDR2 ANQGSEA, per germline. The chain's CDR3 is CSVIPGTDYEQYF. The CDR3 DNA reads as TGCAGCGTAATCCCCGGGACAGATTACGAGCAGTACTTC.

This clonotype was picked up a small number of times. V is TRBV10-1 and J is TRBJ2-3; possibly TRBD2 for D (5 bases). This CDR3 contains 15 residues. Germline CDR1 reads WNHNN; CDR2 reads SYGVQD (reference sequence). V gave up 8 bases and J gave up 3 bases, with 18 bases separating them. CDR3 DNA sequence: TGCGCCAGCCAAGGACCCCGGGGAGTAACAGATACGCAGTATTTT. Protein product: CASQGPRGVTDTQYF.

The chain employs TRBV6-5 and TRBJ2-5; 7 positions agree with TRBD2. The V gene end was trimmed by 2 bases and the J gene end by 4 bases; junction bases not matched to a gene: 7. The V gene's germline CDR1 is MNHEY and CDR2 SVGAGI. This CDR3 has 15 residues. This chain's CDR3 is CASSYLASGIETQYF. CDR3 sequence (DNA): TGTGCCAGCAGTTACCTTGCAAGCGGGATAGAGACCCAGTACTTC.

This clonotype has a count of ten or more. The rearrangement joins TRBV4-1 to TRBJ2-7, with TRBD1 identical over 9 bases. The CDR3 covers 18 residues. Trimming cost V 2 bases and J 3 bases; bases outside gene matches: 14. In germline, CDR1 is MGHRA, CDR2 YSYEKL. CDR3 sequence reads: CASSQIIATGGILYEQYF. CDR3 nucleotide sequence: TGCGCCAGCAGCCAAATCATTGCTACAGGGGGCATCCTCTACGAGCAGTACTTC.

The chain uses TRBV20-1 and TRBJ2-7; 10 positions match TRBD2. The CDR3 runs 19 residues. Germline values: CDR1 DFQATT, CDR2 SNEGSKA (reference sequence). V lost 0 bases and J lost 2; bases outside the gene matches: 16. The CDR3 sequence is CSARDPGYSGTSVTYEQYF. The CDR3 coding sequence is TGCAGTGCTAGAGATCCCGGATATTCAGGGACTAGCGTCACCTACGAGCAGTACTTC.

The CDR3 DNA reads TGCGCCAGCAGCGGGGGGACTAGCGGTGCCTACGAGCAGTACTTC. This codes for CASSGGTSGAYEQYF. The chain links TRBV5-1 to TRBJ2-7, with 11 positions matching TRBD2. V shed 4 bases, J shed 2 bases, and the junction held 5 bases outside the gene matches. CDR3 length equals 15 residues. Germline V gene lookup returns CDR1 SGHRS and CDR2 YFSETQ.

This sequence joins TRBV7-2 and TRBJ2-1, with D uncertain. Germline CDR1 reads SGHTA; CDR2 reads FQGNSA. The CDR3 sequence is 15 residues long. Trimming shortened V by 5 bases and J by 5 bases, and 16 bases separated the two germline ends. The CDR3 region has the DNA TGTGCCAGCAGCCGCCGGCCTCTACCGAACAATGAGCAGTTCTTC. It translates to CASSRRPLPNNEQFF.

V gene TRBV28 combines with J gene TRBJ2-7; TRBD1 or TRBD2 may be the D gene (7 bases each). V was clipped by 10 bases and J by 0 bases, with 13 bases between them. CDR3 length equals 13 residues. The V gene's germline CDR1 is MDHEN and CDR2 SYDVKM. CDR3 residues: CATSGGASYEQYF. CDR3 coding DNA: TGTGCCACCTCAGGGGGGGCCTCCTACGAGCAGTACTTC.

The chain joins TRBV7-8 to TRBJ1-2, with TRBD1 as a possible D gene (6 bases). The CDR3 is 14 amino acids. Germline lookup yields CDR1 SGHVS and CDR2 FQNEAQ. V was trimmed by 0 bases and J by 5 bases, leaving 10 bases between them. The CDR3 bases are TGTGCCAGCAGCTTAGCGGGACACGAGTATGGCTACACCTTC. Its protein is CASSLAGHEYGYTF.

In its sample, this clonotype was seen many times. The junction and the germline gene differ at one end; a read error may be behind it. The V and J genes are TRBV27 and TRBJ2-1; 11 nucleotides agree with TRBD2. CDR1 and CDR2 from the germline V gene are MNHEY and SMNVEV (reference sequence). The CDR3 contains 18 residues. CDR3 nucleotides: TGTGCCAGCAAAGAAGAGATTTGGTTAGCGGGAGGGCCCCACAGGTGGGTCTTC. Translation: CASKEEIWLAGGPHRWVF.

This clonotype was detected a few times. This chain uses TRBV29-1 with TRBJ2-5; TRBD2 might be the D (5 bases). From germline, CDR1 is SQVTM and CDR2 ANQGSEA. CDR3 length equals 13 residues. V gave up 0 bases and J gave up 2 bases, with 7 bases separating them. The CDR3 DNA sequence: TGCAGCGTTGAAGAGGACTGGCAAGAGACCCAGTACTTC. It is translated as CSVEEDWQETQYF. The entire variable domain, with the rest obtained from reference TRBV29-1 and TRBJ2-5, is as follows: SAVISQKPSRDICQRGTSLTIQCQVDSQVTMMFWYRQQPGQSLTLIATANQGSEATYESGFVIDKFPISRPNLTFSTLTVSNMSPEDSSIYLCSVEEDWQETQYFGPGTRLLVL.

This clonotype was seen only once. The V call is TRBV10-2, the J call TRBJ2-5; 14 positions agree with TRBD2. The CDR3 is 15 residues long. Trimming took 8 bases from V and 4 from J; bases not matched to a gene: 6. The germline V gene encodes CDR1 WSHSY and CDR2 SAAADI. In DNA form, the CDR3 reads TGCGCCAGCTCGACTAGCGGGGGGGCTCGAGAGACCCAGTACTTC. Protein: CASSTSGGARETQYF.

The chain uses TRBV7-9 and TRBJ2-7, with a tentative D call TRBD2 (5 bases). The germline V and J ends were trimmed by 2 bases and 3 bases, with 17 bases remaining between them. CDR1 SEHNR and CDR2 FQNEAQ come from the germline V gene (reference sequence). The CDR3 totals 16 residues. The CDR3 DNA sequence: TGTGCCAGCAGCTTAAGGACCGAGGTCGGGAACTACGAGCAGTACTTC. This gives the protein CASSLRTEVGNYEQYF.

This rearrangement joins TRBV20-1 to TRBJ2-7; possibly TRBD1 or TRBD2 for D (6 bases each). The CDR3 length is 16 residues. Germline V gene sequence: CDR1 DFQATT, CDR2 SNEGSKA (reference sequence). Trimming stripped 0 bases from V and 1 base from J, with 16 bases between. The CDR3 DNA reads TGCAGTGCTAGAGATTTCAGGCGGGACATATCCTACGAGCAGTACTTC. This sequence encodes CSARDFRRDISYEQYF.

The chain joins TRBV4-1 to TRBJ2-3, with 7 positions matching TRBD1. The CDR3 consists of 15 residues. V was clipped by 3 bases and J by 1 base; unmatched bases: 4. The germline CDR1 and CDR2 sequences are MGHRA and YSYEKL. The CDR3: CASSQRGGRTDTQYF. In DNA form, the CDR3 reads TGCGCCAGCAGCCAGAGAGGGGGCCGCACAGATACGCAGTATTTT.

The chain joins TRBV7-9 to TRBJ2-4, with 8 bases fitting TRBD2. CDR3 length: 16 amino acids. V gave up 3 bases and J gave up 0 bases; unmatched junction bases: 4. CDR1 is SEHNR, CDR2 FQNEAQ, per germline (reference sequence). The CDR3 spells CASSFLAGLAKNIQYF. The CDR3 DNA reads TGTGCCAGCAGCTTCCTAGCGGGTCTAGCCAAAAACATTCAGTACTTC.

A few counts support this clonotype. This chain joins TRBV7-9 and TRBJ2-1, with D uncertain. The V gene's germline CDR1 is SEHNR and CDR2 FQNEAQ (reference sequence). Trimming stripped 4 bases from V and 0 bases from J, with 13 bases between. The CDR3 contains 16 residues. CDR3 region: CASSYDLTNSYNEQFF. In DNA form, the CDR3 reads TGTGCCAGCAGCTATGACTTGACAAACTCCTACAATGAGCAGTTCTTC.

This clonotype showed up just a few times. The rearrangement links TRBV6-1 to TRBJ1-1; 11 nucleotides line up with TRBD1. Germline V gene sequence: CDR1 MNHNS, CDR2 SASEGT. V shed 6 bases, J shed 2 bases, and the junction held 2 bases outside the gene matches. This CDR3 has 14 amino acids. The CDR3 DNA is TGTGCCAGCAGGGGGACAGGGGGAAACACTGAAGCTTTCTTT. This gives the protein CASRGTGGNTEAFF.